This T cell receptor beta chain was identified during a study of blood T cell repertoires in COVID-19. Study-wide background: The analysed material was cDNA or gDNA that came from T cells, B-cell-depleted T cells, or PBMCs.

The CDR3 runs 16 residues. After removal of 3 bases from V and 3 bases from J, the junction contained 7 bases not matched to a gene. Per germline, CDR1 KGHDR and CDR2 SFDVKD. TCRdb's copy holds only in-frame clones and misses some; the assay was immunoSEQ multiplex PCR. This sample yields roughly 150,000 clones, of which approximately 83% are seen a single time; roughly a tenth belongs to the top ten. The sequence came from a man aged 70 or older with active or convalescent COVID-19. The chain carries TRBV24-1 and TRBJ2-3; 8 bases line up with TRBD2. Sequencing was carried out using peripheral blood. The CDR3, as DNA: TGTGCCACCAGTGATCGCGGGACTAGAAGTACAGATACGCAGTATTTT. Translating it yields CATSDRGTRSTDTQYF.